This T cell receptor beta chain was captured in a study of blood T cell repertoires in COVID-19. Study information: In each case, the material was cDNA or gDNA derived from T cells, B-cell-depleted T cells, or PBMCs.

CDR3 length equals 14 residues. Trimming pared 7 bases from V and 5 bases from J, leaving 14 bases between. Germline-derived CDR1 and CDR2 are SNHLY and FYNNEI. Some clones are missing from TCRdb's copy, which holds only in-frame ones; the method was immunoSEQ multiplex PCR. The data hold about 670,000 clones, with 85% to 90% observed a single time. The sample was peripheral blood. The chain joins TRBV2 to TRBJ2-2, with D perhaps matching TRBD1 (5 bases). The clonotype was recovered from a woman aged 18 to 35 with acute or convalescent COVID-19. For the CDR3, the DNA is TGTGCCAGCACTGGGCAAGGGGTAACCGGGGAGCTGTTTTTT. Protein product: CASTGQGVTGELFF.